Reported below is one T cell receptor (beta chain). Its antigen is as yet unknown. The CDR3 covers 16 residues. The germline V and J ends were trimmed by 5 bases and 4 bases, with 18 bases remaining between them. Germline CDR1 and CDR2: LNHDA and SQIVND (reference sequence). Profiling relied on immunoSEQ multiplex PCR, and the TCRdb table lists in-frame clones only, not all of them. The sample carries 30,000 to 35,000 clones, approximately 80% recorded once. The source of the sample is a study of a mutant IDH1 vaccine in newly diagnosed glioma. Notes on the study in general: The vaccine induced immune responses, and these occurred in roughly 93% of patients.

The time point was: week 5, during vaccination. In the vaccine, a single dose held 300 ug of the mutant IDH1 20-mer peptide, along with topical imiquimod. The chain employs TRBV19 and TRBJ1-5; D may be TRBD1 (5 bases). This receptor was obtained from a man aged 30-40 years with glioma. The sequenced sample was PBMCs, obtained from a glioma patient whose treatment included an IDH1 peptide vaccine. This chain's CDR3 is CASSPAGSVGNQPQHF. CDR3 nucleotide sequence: TGTGCCAGTAGTCCCGCAGGGTCCGTGGGAAATCAGCCCCAGCATTTT. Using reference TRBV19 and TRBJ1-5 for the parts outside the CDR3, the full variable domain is DGGITQSPKYLFRKEGQNVTLSCEQNLNHDAMYWYRQDPGQGLRLIYYSQIVNDFQKGDIAEGYSVSREKKESFPLTVTSAQKNPTAFYLCASSPAGSVGNQPQHFGDGTRLSIL.